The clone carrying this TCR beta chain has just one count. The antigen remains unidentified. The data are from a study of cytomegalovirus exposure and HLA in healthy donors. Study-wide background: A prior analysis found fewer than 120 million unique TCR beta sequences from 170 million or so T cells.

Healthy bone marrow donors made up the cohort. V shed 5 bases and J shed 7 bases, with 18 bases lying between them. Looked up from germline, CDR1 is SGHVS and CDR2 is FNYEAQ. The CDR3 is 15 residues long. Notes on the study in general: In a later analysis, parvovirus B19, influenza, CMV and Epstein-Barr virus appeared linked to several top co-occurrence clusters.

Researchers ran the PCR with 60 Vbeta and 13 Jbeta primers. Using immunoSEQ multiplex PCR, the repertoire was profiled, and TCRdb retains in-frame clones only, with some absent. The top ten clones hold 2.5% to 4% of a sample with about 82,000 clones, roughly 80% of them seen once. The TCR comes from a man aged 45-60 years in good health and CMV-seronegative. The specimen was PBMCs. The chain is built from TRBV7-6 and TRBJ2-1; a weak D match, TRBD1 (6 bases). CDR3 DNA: TGTGCCAGCAGCCCAAGGTCCAGGGGACGTAATGAGCAGTTCTTC. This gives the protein CASSPRSRGRNEQFF.